The 23 T cell receptor beta chains in this list originate from one sample, sequenced in a study of T cells expressing NK-cell markers. TCRdb reworked the 5' RACE reads into one entry per CDR3 protein, no DNA. The sample is made up of 400,000 to 450,000 distinct CDR3 sequences, and the top ten hold approximately 7% of it. The sequenced sample consisted of blood T cells: a sorted CD56 or NKG2C T cell subset, CD4+ or CD8+ T cells, or bulk PBMC T cells (not recorded which). These receptors were collected from a woman aged 18-69 years in good health.

V usage is TRBV2 and J usage is TRBJ2-2; absent DNA, TCRdb's TRBD1 call cannot be checked. CDR1 SNHLY and CDR2 FYNNEI come from the germline V gene. The CDR3 runs 17 residues. The CDR3 is CASTDWGQWMSTGELFF.

J is TRBJ1-5 and V is TRBV28. CDR1 MDHEN and CDR2 SYDVKM come from the germline V gene. CDR3 size: 12 residues. The CDR3 sequence: CASGGRGQPQHF.

This chain links TRBV9 with TRBJ2-1; TCRdb selects TRBD2, and the lack of DNA leaves this call unchecked. The CDR3 spans 15 residues. The germline V gene has CDR1 SGDLS and CDR2 YYNGEE. This chain's CDR3 is CASSVGLPSYNEQFF. The variable domain in full, with the rest retrieved from reference TRBV9 and TRBJ2-1, is DSGVTQTPKHLITATGQRVTLRCSPRSGDLSVYWYQQSLDQGLQFLIQYYNGEERAKGNILERFSAQQFPDLHSELNLSSLELGDSALYFCASSVGLPSYNEQFFGPGTRLTVL.

V and J are TRBV3-1 and TRBJ2-1; the TCRdb call, TRBD1, lacks DNA for checking. CDR1 is LGHDT, CDR2 YNNKEL, per germline (reference sequence). This CDR3 region has 12 residues. The CDR3 reads CASNRGENEQFF.

The rearrangement links TRBV5-1 to TRBJ2-4; TCRdb selects TRBD1, and the lack of DNA leaves this call unchecked. The CDR3 extends over 15 amino acids. Germline values: CDR1 SGHRS, CDR2 YFSETQ. CDR3: CASSLAPGSKNIQYF.

The chain carries TRBV28 and TRBJ2-5. Germline CDR1 reads MDHEN; CDR2 reads SYDVKM. This CDR3 region has 13 residues. The CDR3 reads CASSFFYQETQYF. The variable domain in full, completed from reference TRBV28 and TRBJ2-5, reads DVKVTQSSRYLVKRTGEKVFLECVQDMDHENMFWYRQDPGLGLRLIYFSYDVKMKEKGDIPEGYSVSREKKERFSLILESASTNQTSMYLCASSFFYQETQYFGPGTRLLVL.

This sequence joins TRBV30 and TRBJ2-1; TCRdb's D gene call, TRBD2, goes unchecked for lack of DNA. CDR1 and CDR2 (germline): GTSNPN, SVGIG (reference sequence). The CDR3 has 15 residues. CDR3 region: CAWSPPGGSYNEQFF.

The chain joins TRBV25-1 to TRBJ1-1; without DNA, the TCRdb call of TRBD1 cannot be checked. The CDR3 has 15 amino acids. The germline V gene encodes CDR1 MGHDK and CDR2 SYGVNS. CDR3 loop: CASSDVDRVNTEAFF.

V usage is TRBV6-5 and J usage is TRBJ2-5; TCRdb selects TRBD2, and the lack of DNA leaves this call unchecked. The CDR3 runs 15 residues. Germline CDR1 MNHEY, CDR2 SVGAGI. CDR3 amino acids: CASSYSGGTQETQYF.

The rearrangement uses TRBV4-2 and TRBJ2-7; no DNA is available, so the TRBD1 call from TCRdb remains unchecked. CDR1 is LGHNA and CDR2 is YNFKEQ in the germline V gene. The CDR3 sequence is 12 residues long. The CDR3 is CASSQDGGEQYF.

The chain has TRBV2 and TRBJ1-1; TCRdb reports TRBD1, a call that lacks DNA to check it against. Germline V gene lookup returns CDR1 SNHLY and CDR2 FYNNEI. This CDR3 has 14 residues. CDR3 region: CASRGGIRVTEAFF. Combining the CDR3 with reference TRBV2 and TRBJ1-1 gives the whole variable domain EPEVTQTPSHQVTQMGQEVILRCVPISNHLYFYWYRQILGQKVEFLVSFYNNEISEKSEIFDDQFSVERPDGSNFTLKIRSTKLEDSAMYFCASRGGIRVTEAFFGQGTRLTVV.

The chain carries TRBV12-3 or TRBV12-4 and TRBJ1-3; the D gene TCRdb calls, TRBD1, cannot be checked with no DNA. The CDR3 runs to 16 residues. CDR3 sequence reads: CASSTGRTASGNTIYF.

The CDR3 spells CSARGLAGLEQFF. The chain is built from TRBV29-1 and TRBJ2-1; the D gene TCRdb calls, TRBD2, cannot be checked with no DNA. Germline V gene lookup returns CDR1 SQVTM and CDR2 ANQGSEA. The CDR3 is made up of 13 amino acids.

This chain joins TRBV7-6 and TRBJ1-2. Germline CDR1 is SGHVS and CDR2 is FNYEAQ. The CDR3 is made up of 16 amino acids. CDR3: CASSPFRGTRNYGYTF.

The chain carries TRBV4-1 and TRBJ2-1; TCRdb calls TRBD1, which cannot be checked without DNA. CDR3 length: 18 amino acids. Germline V lookup: CDR1 MGHRA, CDR2 YSYEKL. CDR3 protein: CASSQDLVLVQGINEQFF.

The gene calls are TRBV12-3 or TRBV12-4 and TRBJ2-3; as DNA is missing, the TRBD1 call by TCRdb cannot be tested. There are 15 residues in the CDR3. This CDR3 reads CASSSPGLAADTQYF.

This sequence joins TRBV7-2 and TRBJ2-1; the D gene TCRdb calls, TRBD1, cannot be checked with no DNA. CDR1 and CDR2 (germline): SGHTA, FQGNSA. This CDR3 comprises 12 residues. CDR3 protein: CASSLEVGTRFF. Using reference TRBV7-2 and TRBJ2-1 for the parts outside the CDR3, the full variable domain is GAGVSQSPSNKVTEKGKDVELRCDPISGHTALYWYRQSLGQGLEFLIYFQGNSAPDKSGLPSDRFSAERTGGSVSTLTIQRTQQEDSAVYLCASSLEVGTRFFGPGTRLTVL.

The V gene is TRBV7-8, the J gene TRBJ2-7; TCRdb returns TRBD1, unconfirmable since there is no DNA. Germline loops: CDR1 SGHVS, CDR2 FQNEAQ. The CDR3 totals 15 residues. CDR3 in amino acids: CASSLRDGVSYEQYF.

The gene calls are TRBV7-8 and TRBJ1-6; TCRdb indicates TRBD1, and absent DNA this call remains unverified. This CDR3 contains 14 residues. The germline V gene has CDR1 SGHVS and CDR2 FQNEAQ. This chain's CDR3 is CASSSDRKNSPLHF.

V usage is TRBV6-4 and J usage is TRBJ1-4; as DNA is missing, the TRBD1 call by TCRdb cannot be tested. Germline V gives CDR1 MRHNA, CDR2 SNTAGT. The CDR3 has 15 amino acids. The CDR3: CASSTLGQGAWKLFF.

The genes are TRBV12-3 or TRBV12-4 and TRBJ1-5; as DNA is missing, the TRBD1 call by TCRdb cannot be tested. The CDR3 is made up of 14 amino acids. The CDR3 loop reads CASRPGSGSQPQHF.

The chain employs TRBV4-3 and TRBJ1-2; TCRdb's D gene call, TRBD1, goes unchecked for lack of DNA. Looked up from germline, CDR1 is LGHNA and CDR2 is YSLEER. The CDR3 covers 15 residues. The CDR3 loop is CASSQLTPDRVSYTF.

V gene TRBV27 combines with J gene TRBJ1-4. Germline loops: CDR1 MNHEY, CDR2 SMNVEV (reference sequence). This CDR3 is built from 13 residues. CDR3 protein: CASSLISNEKLFF.